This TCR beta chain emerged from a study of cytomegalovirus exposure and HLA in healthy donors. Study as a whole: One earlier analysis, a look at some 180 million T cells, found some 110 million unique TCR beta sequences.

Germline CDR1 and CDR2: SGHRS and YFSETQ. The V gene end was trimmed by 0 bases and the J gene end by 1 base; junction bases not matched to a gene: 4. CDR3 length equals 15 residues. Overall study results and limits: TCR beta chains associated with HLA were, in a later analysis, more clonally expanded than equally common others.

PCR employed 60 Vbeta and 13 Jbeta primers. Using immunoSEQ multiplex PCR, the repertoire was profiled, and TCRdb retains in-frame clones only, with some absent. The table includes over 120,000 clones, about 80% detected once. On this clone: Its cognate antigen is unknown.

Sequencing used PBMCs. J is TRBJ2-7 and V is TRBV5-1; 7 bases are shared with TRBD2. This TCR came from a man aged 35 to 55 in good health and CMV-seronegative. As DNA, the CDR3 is TGCGCCAGCAGCTTGGTGGGGGGGGTTTCCTACGAGCAGTACTTC. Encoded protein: CASSLVGGVSYEQYF.